The entry below gives a single T cell receptor beta chain sequence along with its context. Antigen unknown. This entry belongs to a study of T cells after yellow fever vaccination. Background on the study: With SMART-Seq v4 Ultra Low Input, the fractions containing low cell numbers were prepared. General study points: FACS-sorted repertoires could contain abundant clonotypes contaminating from the bulk population.

Making TCR cDNA involved 5'RACE template switching, which added UMIs and a universal primer site. TCRdb redid the calling of the 5' RACE reads with MiXCR, one entry per CDR3 protein. The sample consists of over 100,000 distinct CDR3 sequences, 7% to 8.5% of them appearing once. This CDR3 region has 13 residues. The V and J ends lost 6 bases and 5 bases, in that order; junction bases with no gene match: 6. The source was CD8+ T cells sorted from PBMCs, collected 45 days after the yellow fever booster vaccination. This chain uses TRBV12-3 or TRBV12-4 with TRBJ2-5, with 7 positions matching TRBD1. This clonotype was sampled from a man younger than 45 who received the YFV17D yellow fever vaccine. The CDR3 DNA is TGTGCCAGCAGGCCTACAGGGGTCGAGACCCAGTACTTC. Translating gives CASRPTGVETQYF.